This TCR beta chain was recorded in a study of T cells in Graves' hyperthyroidism and ophthalmopathy. The overall study: Blood was drawn when the patient was first diagnosed and still untreated. Study results and caveats: The blood repertoire included most of the expanded thyroid clonotypes above 0.001. Separating ophthalmopathy from stable hyperthyroidism was achieved by a 13 V-J model.

Per the germline V gene, CDR1 is SGDLS and CDR2 is YYNGEE. V was shortened by 0 bases and J by 4 bases, with 11 bases between the two germline ends. The CDR3 has 15 amino acids. The source material, RNA transcripts, was used to amplify TCR beta CDR3 regions. When the TCR CDR3 underwent first-round RT-PCR, the HTBI primer set was used. TCRdb ran MiXCR on the multiplex PCR reads and lists one entry per CDR3 protein. The sample has 380,000 or so distinct CDR3 sequences, approximately 13% seen once. Isolation of PBMCs was performed on around 9.8 ml fresh peripheral blood. There are many counts of this clonotype. Its antigen is unknown.

The receptor was isolated from a woman aged 25 to 39 with Graves' hyperthyroidism. Sample: blood. This rearrangement joins TRBV9 to TRBJ2-1, with D maybe TRBD2 (6 bases). The CDR3 loop is CASSVGRATYNEQFF. The CDR3 DNA is TGTGCCAGCAGCGTAGGGAGGGCCACTTACAATGAGCAGTTCTTC.